Below, 27 T cell receptor beta chains from the same sample are listed, as sequenced in a study of T cell changes during pregnancy in multiple sclerosis (dated by TCRdb to the late 2010s). Library preparation employed the immunoSEQ multiplex PCR assay. As stored in TCRdb, this immuneACCESS dataset retains in-frame rearrangements with V and J assigned. A fraction of the clones does not appear; measured against another copy, unresolved V genes explain less than half of the discrepancy, and the remainder lacks a known reason. The sample has around 57,000 clones on record, approximately 91% of them singletons. Jointly, the top ten make up 1.3% of the sample. Sample: peripheral blood, taken in the second trimester of pregnancy. The receptors come from a female donor with multiple sclerosis, enrolled in a pregnancy study.

The rearrangement links TRBV10-3 to TRBJ2-1; 9 nucleotides match TRBD2. The CDR3 has 15 amino acids. With 6 bases clipped from V and 8 bases from J, the junction kept 11 bases outside the gene matches. CDR1 is ENHRY, CDR2 SYGVKD, per germline. The CDR3 reads CAISFWAGGQDEQFF. CDR3 DNA sequence: TGTGCCATCAGCTTTTGGGCGGGGGGGCAAGATGAGCAGTTCTTC.

The V and J genes are TRBV19 and TRBJ2-5; 7 nucleotides align to TRBD2. Per germline, CDR1 LNHDA and CDR2 SQIVND (reference sequence). The CDR3 runs to 19 residues. V dropped 3 bases and J dropped 3; count of bases not matched to a gene: 19. The CDR3 DNA sequence: TGTGCCAGTAGTATCCCCGGCCGGGGGAAAGCGGGGTTAGAAGAGACCCAGTACTTC. It codes for CASSIPGRGKAGLEETQYF.

The chain uses TRBV7-2 and TRBJ2-7, with D possibly being TRBD1 (5 bases). The germline V gene encodes CDR1 SGHTA and CDR2 FQGNSA. The CDR3 runs 14 residues. Trimming shortened V by 2 bases and J by 3 bases, and 11 bases separated the two germline ends. As DNA, the CDR3 is TGTGCCAGCAGCTTACAGCGACAGAGCTACGAGCAGTACTTC. It encodes CASSLQRQSYEQYF.

This sequence joins TRBV7-3 and TRBJ2-5; TRBD1 matches at 9 bases. Germline V CDR1 and CDR2: SGHTA, FQGTGA. The CDR3 spans 14 residues. The junction had 5 bases not matched to a gene; V was cut back by 5 bases and J by 4 bases. CDR3 in DNA: TGTGCCAGCAGCCCACAGGGGGCAGGAGAGACCCAGTACTTC. Translation: CASSPQGAGETQYF.

The rearrangement uses TRBV7-2 and TRBJ1-2; 9 bases match TRBD1. CDR1 is SGHTA and CDR2 is FQGNSA in the germline V gene. With V trimmed by 5 bases and J by 4 bases, 8 bases remained unmatched. The CDR3 extends over 15 amino acids. The CDR3 loop is CASSLRTGDAYGYTF. CDR3 sequence (DNA): TGTGCCAGCAGCCTAAGGACAGGGGACGCCTATGGCTACACCTTC.

The J gene is TRBJ1-4, the V gene TRBV28; D is uncertain. Germline lookup yields CDR1 MDHEN and CDR2 SYDVKM. The CDR3 is 13 amino acids. V lost 5 bases to trimming and J lost 8 bases, with 12 bases between them. Written as DNA, the CDR3 is TGTGCCAGCAGTGATAGAGGGTACGAAAAACTGTTTTTT. It codes for CASSDRGYEKLFF.

The rearrangement joins TRBV9 to TRBJ1-2, with D perhaps matching TRBD1 (5 bases). The CDR3 contains 13 residues. V was clipped by 3 bases and J by 4 bases, with 10 bases between them. Germline CDR1 reads SGDLS; CDR2 reads YYNGEE. In nucleotides, the CDR3 is TGTGCCAGCAGCGCCCGCGGGGGCTATGGCTACACCTTC. As protein: CASSARGGYGYTF. Full variable domain (outside the CDR3, taken from reference TRBV9 and TRBJ1-2): DSGVTQTPKHLITATGQRVTLRCSPRSGDLSVYWYQQSLDQGLQFLIQYYNGEERAKGNILERFSAQQFPDLHSELNLSSLELGDSALYFCASSARGGYGYTFGSGTRLTVV.

The chain uses TRBV21-1 and TRBJ1-2; no DNA check was done on the table's D call, TRBD1. TRBV21-1 is reported as a pseudogene. The CDR3 spans 13 residues. The CDR3 nucleotides are TGTGCCAGCAGCAATCAGGCAGGGTATGGCTACACCTTC. This encodes CASSNQAGYGYTF.

CDR3 coding DNA: TGCGCCAGCAGCTTGGGGACTAGCGACGGCACAGATACGCAGTATTTT. This sequence encodes CASSLGTSDGTDTQYF. The chain uses TRBV5-1 and TRBJ2-3, with 9 bases lining up with TRBD2. Germline-derived CDR1 and CDR2 are SGHRS and YFSETQ. Trimming cost V 0 bases and J 1 base; bases outside gene matches: 3. The CDR3 totals 16 residues.

The chain is built from TRBV6-5 and TRBJ1-5; D ambiguous. The germline CDR1 and CDR2 sequences are MNHEY and SVGAGI. Trimming removed 0 bases at V and 6 bases at J, with 6 bases between. This CDR3 is built from 13 residues. DNA for the CDR3: TGTGCCAGCAGTTACTCTTACGGTCAGCCCCAGCATTTT. This encodes CASSYSYGQPQHF.

The rearrangement joins TRBV4-1 to TRBJ2-5, with 12 positions matching TRBD2. Trimming at V came to 1 base and at J to 7 bases, leaving 13 bases not matched to a gene. CDR3 length: 18 amino acids. Germline V gene lookup returns CDR1 MGHRA and CDR2 YSYEKL. The CDR3 sequence is CASSQVWMEASGGGTQYF. The CDR3 DNA follows: TGCGCCAGCAGCCAAGTCTGGATGGAGGCTAGCGGGGGGGGGACCCAGTACTTC.

The chain employs TRBV9 and TRBJ2-1; maybe TRBD1 (6 bases). Germline V gene lookup returns CDR1 SGDLS and CDR2 YYNGEE. The CDR3 runs 14 residues. Trimming cost V 4 bases and J 4 bases, with 12 bases left between them. CDR3 region: CASSFGTRYNEQFF. The CDR3 coding sequence is TGTGCCAGCAGCTTCGGGACACGATACAATGAGCAGTTCTTC.

V is TRBV10-3 and J is TRBJ2-5, with 11 positions matching TRBD2. After removal of 8 bases from V and 7 bases from J, the junction contained 6 bases not matched to a gene. Germline CDR1 and CDR2: ENHRY and SYGVKD. This CDR3 spans 13 amino acids. CDR3 residues: CAIAGTSGGTQYF. CDR3 bases: TGTGCCATCGCCGGGACTAGCGGAGGGACCCAGTACTTC.

This clone was seen a handful of times. The chain joins TRBV7-3 to TRBJ2-1; D is perhaps TRBD1 (6 bases). CDR3 length: 17 amino acids. Germline lookup yields CDR1 SGHTA and CDR2 FQGTGA. V lost 5 bases, J lost 2 bases, and 19 bases lay in between. CDR3 region: CASSAQASRGAYNEQFF. CDR3 in DNA: TGTGCCAGCAGCGCCCAGGCCAGCAGGGGTGCCTACAATGAGCAGTTCTTC.

The J gene is TRBJ1-1, the V gene TRBV19, with D tentatively TRBD1 (5 bases). Deletions cut 3 bases from V and 5 bases from J, with 10 bases between. CDR1 LNHDA and CDR2 SQIVND come from the germline V gene (reference sequence). The length of the CDR3 is 13 residues. Written as DNA, the CDR3 is TGTGCCAGTAGTATCCTTCGACAGACTGAAGCTTTCTTT. This encodes CASSILRQTEAFF.

The chain combines TRBV19 with TRBJ2-1; TRBD1 is a possible D gene (6 bases). The V end was cut by 1 base, the J end by 2 bases, with 12 bases between. CDR1 and CDR2 from the germline V gene are LNHDA and SQIVND (reference sequence). This CDR3 has 16 residues. CDR3 sequence reads: CASSIAGALPYNEQFF. In DNA form, the CDR3 reads TGTGCCAGTAGTATAGCAGGGGCCCTGCCCTACAATGAGCAGTTCTTC.

V and J are TRBV18 and TRBJ1-5, with 9 bases lining up with TRBD1. With 6 bases clipped from V and 0 bases from J, the junction kept 9 bases outside the gene matches. Germline V gene lookup returns CDR1 KGHSH and CDR2 LQKENI. The CDR3 runs to 17 residues. The CDR3 DNA follows: TGTGCCAGCTCCTCCGGACAGGGGTGGGGTAGCAATCAGCCCCAGCATTTT. As protein: CASSSGQGWGSNQPQHF.

The rearrangement joins TRBV2 to TRBJ1-1; a weak D match, TRBD1 (6 bases). Trimming shortened V by 8 bases and J by 8 bases, and 15 bases separated the two germline ends. The CDR3 is 12 residues long. Germline loops: CDR1 SNHLY, CDR2 FYNNEI. CDR3 residues: CASGGDRLEAFF. As DNA, the CDR3 is TGTGCCAGCGGGGGAGACAGGCTCGAAGCTTTCTTT.

The chain carries TRBV28 and TRBJ1-5; D not resolved. V was pared by 6 bases and J by 2 bases, with 11 bases between. Germline lookup yields CDR1 MDHEN and CDR2 SYDVKM. The CDR3 consists of 14 residues. The CDR3 sequence is CASSQDTGNQPQHF. The CDR3, as DNA: TGTGCCAGCAGCCAAGACACCGGCAATCAGCCCCAGCATTTT.

The chain uses TRBV15 and TRBJ1-4; D is perhaps TRBD1 (5 bases). Germline CDR1 reads LNHNV; CDR2 reads YYDKDF (reference sequence). V lost 7 bases and J 5 bases, leaving 17 bases between the germline ends. CDR3 length: 15 residues. The chain's CDR3 is CATTQNPGKNEKLFF. In DNA, the CDR3 is TGTGCCACCACCCAGAATCCAGGGAAAAATGAAAAACTGTTTTTT.

This chain links TRBV4-1 with TRBJ1-1; unclear D gene. Per germline, CDR1 MGHRA and CDR2 YSYEKL. The CDR3 loop spans 16 amino acids. Trimming left V 4 bases short and J 3 bases short, with 18 bases between. CDR3 sequence reads: CASSLLARARDTEAFF. CDR3 DNA: TGCGCCAGCAGCCTTCTAGCGCGTGCCCGGGACACTGAAGCTTTCTTT.

The count of this clone is one. The chain is built from TRBV28 and TRBJ1-1; 10 bases are shared with TRBD1. V lost 8 bases and J lost 1; bases outside the gene matches: 1. In germline, CDR1 is MDHEN, CDR2 SYDVKM. The CDR3 runs to 13 residues. CDR3 amino acids: CASRDRGNTEAFF. The CDR3 region has the DNA TGTGCCAGCCGGGACAGGGGGAACACTGAAGCTTTCTTT.

This chain uses TRBV5-1 with TRBJ2-2, with 9 bases fitting TRBD2. Germline V CDR1 and CDR2: SGHRS, YFSETQ. CDR3 length: 17 amino acids. Unmatched junction bases numbered 11, after V lost 7 bases and J lost 1 base. In nucleotides, the CDR3 is TGCGCCAGCCGCCCCCAGCGGGGGGTTATGAACACCGGGGAGCTGTTTTTT. Protein: CASRPQRGVMNTGELFF.

The chain uses TRBV28 and TRBJ2-1; D call uncertain. The CDR3 length is 12 residues. V was pared by 3 bases and J by 7 bases, with 7 bases between. CDR1 is MDHEN, CDR2 SYDVKM, per germline. CDR3 in amino acids: CASSFHSNEQFF. CDR3 nucleotides: TGTGCCAGCAGTTTTCACTCTAATGAGCAGTTCTTC.

This sequence joins TRBV6-1 and TRBJ2-1; 9 bases align to TRBD1. The germline V gene has CDR1 MNHNS and CDR2 SASEGT. This CDR3 is built from 16 residues. J gave up 6 bases and V 0 bases, and 6 bases lay outside the gene matches. CDR3 sequence (DNA): TGTGCCAGCAGTGAAGCCTACGGGACAGGGTTCAATGAGCAGTTCTTC. It translates to CASSEAYGTGFNEQFF.

The rearrangement joins TRBV30 to TRBJ1-5, with D possibly matching TRBD1 (5 bases). Trimming stripped 1 base from V and 6 bases from J, with 25 bases between. CDR3 length: 18 amino acids. Germline CDR1 and CDR2: GTSNPN and SVGIG (reference sequence). CDR3 sequence reads: CAWSARDPKGIFCQPQHF. The CDR3 DNA reads as TGTGCCTGGAGTGCGCGGGACCCGAAAGGGATTTTCTGTCAGCCCCAGCATTTT.

The V and J genes are TRBV6-1 and TRBJ1-6; 7 nucleotides line up with TRBD1. The CDR3 contains 14 residues. V was pared by 8 bases and J by 7 bases, with 8 bases of the junction left unmatched. Germline V lookup: CDR1 MNHNS, CDR2 SASEGT. The CDR3: CASWKGTANSPLHF. The DNA of the CDR3 is TGTGCCAGCTGGAAAGGGACAGCAAATTCACCCCTCCACTTT.